Sequencing of this TCR beta chain was carried out in a study of CD8 T cells in ankylosing spondylitis. One entry per CDR3 protein results from TCRdb running MiXCR on the 5' RACE reads. This table holds around 430,000 distinct CDR3 sequences, 15% to 20% found once. Overall study findings and caveats: For ankylosing spondylitis blood, a TCR beta motif of 7 or 8 highly homologous variants appeared characteristic.

The CDR3 runs 13 residues. Per the germline V gene, CDR1 is SGHTA and CDR2 is FQGNSA. In its sample, this clonotype was seen many times. The antigen remains undetermined. At one boundary the junction diverges from the germline segment, which might be a read error. This clonotype originated in a male donor with ankylosing spondylitis. The V gene is TRBV7-2, the J gene TRBJ2-5, with D tentatively TRBD1 (6 bases). Material: blood, either unsorted or a sorted T cell fraction (not recorded which). This CDR3 reads CASSLGQGETQYF. The CDR3 region has the DNA TGCGCCAGCAGCTTGGGGCAGGGGGAGACCCAGTACTTC.